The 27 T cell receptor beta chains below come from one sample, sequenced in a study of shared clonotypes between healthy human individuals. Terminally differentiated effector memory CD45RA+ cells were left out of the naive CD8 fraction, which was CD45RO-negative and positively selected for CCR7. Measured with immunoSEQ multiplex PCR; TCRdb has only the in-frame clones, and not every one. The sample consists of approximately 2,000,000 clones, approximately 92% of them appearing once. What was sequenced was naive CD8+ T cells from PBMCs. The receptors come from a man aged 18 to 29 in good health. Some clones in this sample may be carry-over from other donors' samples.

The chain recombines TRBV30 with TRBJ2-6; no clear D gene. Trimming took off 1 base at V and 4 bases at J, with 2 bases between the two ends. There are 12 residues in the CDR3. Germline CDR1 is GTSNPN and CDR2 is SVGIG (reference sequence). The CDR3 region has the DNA TGTGCCTGGAGTGGGGGGGCCAACGTCCTGACTTTC. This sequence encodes CAWSGGANVLTF.

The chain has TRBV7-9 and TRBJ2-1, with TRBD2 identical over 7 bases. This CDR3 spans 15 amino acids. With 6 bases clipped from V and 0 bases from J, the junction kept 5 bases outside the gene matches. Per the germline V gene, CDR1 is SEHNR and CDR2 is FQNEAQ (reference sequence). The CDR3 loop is CASSRSGDSYNEQFF. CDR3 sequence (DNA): TGTGCCAGCAGTCGAAGCGGGGACTCCTACAATGAGCAGTTCTTC.

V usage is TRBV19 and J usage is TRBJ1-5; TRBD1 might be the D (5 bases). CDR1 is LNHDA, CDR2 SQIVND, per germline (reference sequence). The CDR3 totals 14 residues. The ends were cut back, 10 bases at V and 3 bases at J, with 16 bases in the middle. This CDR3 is CAIGGGSDNQPQHF. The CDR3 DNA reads TGTGCCATCGGCGGGGGGTCCGACAATCAGCCCCAGCATTTT.

This CDR3 reads CASSSGWTGRADQETQYF. CDR3 coding DNA: TGTGCCAGCAGCTCGGGGTGGACAGGGAGGGCGGACCAAGAGACCCAGTACTTC. The chain is built from TRBV5-6 and TRBJ2-5; tentatively, D is TRBD1 (8 bases). The germline V gene encodes CDR1 SGHDT and CDR2 YYEEEE. V lost 3 bases to trimming and J lost 0 bases, with 21 bases between them. The CDR3 has 18 residues.

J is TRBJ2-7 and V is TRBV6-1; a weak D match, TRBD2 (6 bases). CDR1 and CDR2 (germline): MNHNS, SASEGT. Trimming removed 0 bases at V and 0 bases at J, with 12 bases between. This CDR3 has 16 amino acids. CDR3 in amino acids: CASSEAVAALSYEQYF. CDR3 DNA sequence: TGTGCCAGCAGTGAAGCGGTAGCGGCCCTCTCCTACGAGCAGTACTTC.

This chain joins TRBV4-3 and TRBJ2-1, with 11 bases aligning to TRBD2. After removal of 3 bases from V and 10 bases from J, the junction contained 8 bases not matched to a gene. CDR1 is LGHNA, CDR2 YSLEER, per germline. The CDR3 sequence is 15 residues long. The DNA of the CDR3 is TGCGCCAGCAGCCAGGGACTAGCGGAACAACTCGAGCAGTTCTTC. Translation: CASSQGLAEQLEQFF.

CDR3 sequence reads: CASSQDGAFSGNTIYF. CDR3 bases: TGCGCCAGCAGCCAAGATGGGGCGTTCTCTGGAAACACCATATATTTT. The rearrangement uses TRBV4-1 and TRBJ1-3, with a possible D match to TRBD1 (5 bases). V lost 0 bases and J lost 0, with 9 bases in between. Germline loops: CDR1 MGHRA, CDR2 YSYEKL. The CDR3 totals 16 residues.

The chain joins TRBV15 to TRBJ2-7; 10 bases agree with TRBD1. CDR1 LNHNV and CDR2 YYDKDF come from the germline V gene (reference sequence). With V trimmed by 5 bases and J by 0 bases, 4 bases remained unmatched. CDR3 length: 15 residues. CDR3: CATSGGQGFSYEQYF. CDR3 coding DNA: TGTGCCACCAGCGGGGGACAGGGGTTCTCCTACGAGCAGTACTTC.

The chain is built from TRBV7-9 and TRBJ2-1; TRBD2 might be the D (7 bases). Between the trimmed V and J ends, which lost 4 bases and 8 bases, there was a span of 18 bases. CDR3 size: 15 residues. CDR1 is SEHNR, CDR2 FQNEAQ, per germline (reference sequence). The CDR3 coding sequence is TGTGCCAGCAGCTCCGTACTTTCGGGGGGCCATGAGCAGTTCTTC. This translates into CASSSVLSGGHEQFF.

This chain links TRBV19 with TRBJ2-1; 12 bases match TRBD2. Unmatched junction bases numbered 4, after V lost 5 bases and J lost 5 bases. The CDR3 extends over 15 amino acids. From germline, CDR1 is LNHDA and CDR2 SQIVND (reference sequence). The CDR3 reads CASSGWTSGNNEQFF. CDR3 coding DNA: TGTGCCAGTAGTGGCTGGACTAGCGGGAACAATGAGCAGTTCTTC.

The CDR3 reads CASSYPPGSEQFF. CDR3 bases: TGTGCCAGCAGCTACCCCCCCGGGAGTGAGCAGTTCTTC. This sequence joins TRBV6-5 and TRBJ2-1; tentative D call: TRBD2 (6 bases). The ends were cut back, 6 bases at V and 9 bases at J, with 15 bases in the middle. This CDR3 comprises 13 residues. Per the germline V gene, CDR1 is MNHEY and CDR2 is SVGAGI.

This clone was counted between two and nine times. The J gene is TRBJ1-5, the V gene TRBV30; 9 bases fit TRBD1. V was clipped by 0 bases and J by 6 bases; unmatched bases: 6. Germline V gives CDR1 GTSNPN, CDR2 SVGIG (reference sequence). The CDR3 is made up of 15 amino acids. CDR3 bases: TGTGCCTGGAGTGTTGGCGGGACAGGGACTCAGCCCCAGCATTTT. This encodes CAWSVGGTGTQPQHF.

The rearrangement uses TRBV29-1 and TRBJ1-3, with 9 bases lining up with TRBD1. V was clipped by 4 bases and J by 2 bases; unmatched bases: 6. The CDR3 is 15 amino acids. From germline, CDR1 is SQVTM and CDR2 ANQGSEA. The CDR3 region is CSVAGQGSAGNTIYF. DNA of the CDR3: TGCAGCGTTGCGGGACAGGGATCTGCTGGAAACACCATATATTTT.

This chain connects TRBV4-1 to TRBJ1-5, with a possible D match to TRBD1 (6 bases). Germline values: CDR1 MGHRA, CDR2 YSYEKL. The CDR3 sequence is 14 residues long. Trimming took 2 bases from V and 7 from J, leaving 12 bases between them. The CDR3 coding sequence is TGCGCCAGCAGCCAACCTGTCAGGGGCCAGCCCCAGCATTTT. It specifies CASSQPVRGQPQHF.

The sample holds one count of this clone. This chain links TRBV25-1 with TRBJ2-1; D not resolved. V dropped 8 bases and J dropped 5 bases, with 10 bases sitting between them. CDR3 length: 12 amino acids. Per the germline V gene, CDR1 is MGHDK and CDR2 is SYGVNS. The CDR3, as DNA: TGTGCCAGCCGTGCTATTCACAATGAGCAGTTCTTC. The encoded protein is CASRAIHNEQFF.

CDR3 region: CASSYSGQGASNEQFF. DNA for the CDR3: TGTGCCAGCAGTTACTCGGGACAGGGGGCGAGTAATGAGCAGTTCTTC. J is TRBJ2-1 and V is TRBV6-6, with TRBD1 matching 12 bases. Germline CDR1 reads MNHNY; CDR2 reads SVGAGI (reference sequence). This CDR3 is 16 amino acids long. Trimming cost V 0 bases and J 7 bases; bases outside gene matches: 4.

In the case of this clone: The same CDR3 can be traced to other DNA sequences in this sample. CDR3 bases: TGCGCCAGCAGCCTCGTCGGAGCCTCCTACGAGCAGTACTTC. Encoded protein: CASSLVGASYEQYF. The gene calls are TRBV5-1 and TRBJ2-7; D is uncertain. CDR1 is SGHRS, CDR2 YFSETQ, per germline. The CDR3 has 14 amino acids. Between the trimmed V and J ends, which lost 4 bases and 0 bases, there was a span of 11 bases.

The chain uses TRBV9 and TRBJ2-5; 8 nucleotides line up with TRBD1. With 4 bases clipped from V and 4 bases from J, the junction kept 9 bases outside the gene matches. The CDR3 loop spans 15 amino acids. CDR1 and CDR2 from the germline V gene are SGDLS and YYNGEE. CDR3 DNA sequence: TGTGCCAGCAGCCCAGGGGGCAAGGATTTAGAGACCCAGTACTTC. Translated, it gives CASSPGGKDLETQYF.

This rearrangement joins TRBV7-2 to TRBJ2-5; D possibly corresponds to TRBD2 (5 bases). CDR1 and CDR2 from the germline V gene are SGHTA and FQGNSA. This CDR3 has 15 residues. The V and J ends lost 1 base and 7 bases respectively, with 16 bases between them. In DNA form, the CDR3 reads TGTGCCAGCAGCTTAGGGATTGTTGTAGAGGGGACCCAGTACTTC. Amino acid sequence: CASSLGIVVEGTQYF. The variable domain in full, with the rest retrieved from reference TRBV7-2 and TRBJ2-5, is GAGVSQSPSNKVTEKGKDVELRCDPISGHTALYWYRQSLGQGLEFLIYFQGNSAPDKSGLPSDRFSAERTGGSVSTLTIQRTQQEDSAVYLCASSLGIVVEGTQYFGPGTRLLVL.

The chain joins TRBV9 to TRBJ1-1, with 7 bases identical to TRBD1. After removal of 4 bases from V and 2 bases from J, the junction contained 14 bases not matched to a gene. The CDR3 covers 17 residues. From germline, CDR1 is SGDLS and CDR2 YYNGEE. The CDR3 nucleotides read TGTGCCAGCAGCCCCACAGGGGCCCTGCCTTTAAACACTGAAGCTTTCTTT. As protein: CASSPTGALPLNTEAFF.

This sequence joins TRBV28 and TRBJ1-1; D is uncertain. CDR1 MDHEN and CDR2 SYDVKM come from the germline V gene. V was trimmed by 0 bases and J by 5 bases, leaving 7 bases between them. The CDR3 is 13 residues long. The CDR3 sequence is CASSLWGATEAFF. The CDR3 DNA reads TGTGCCAGCAGTTTATGGGGTGCAACTGAAGCTTTCTTT.

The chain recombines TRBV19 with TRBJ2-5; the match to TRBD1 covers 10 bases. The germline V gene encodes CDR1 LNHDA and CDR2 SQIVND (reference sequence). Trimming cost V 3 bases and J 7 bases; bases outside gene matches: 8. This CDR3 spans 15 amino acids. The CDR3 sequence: CASSIRQGAARTQYF. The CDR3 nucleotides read TGTGCCAGTAGTATCCGACAGGGGGCAGCTAGGACCCAGTACTTC.

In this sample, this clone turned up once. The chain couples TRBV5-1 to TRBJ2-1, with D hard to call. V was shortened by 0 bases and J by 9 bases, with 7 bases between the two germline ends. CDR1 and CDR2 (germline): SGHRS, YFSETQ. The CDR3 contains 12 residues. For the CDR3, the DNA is TGCGCCAGCAGCTTGGGGGCAGTTGAGCAGTTCTTC. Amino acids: CASSLGAVEQFF.

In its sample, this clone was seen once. The CDR3 sequence: CATSRGLAGRTDTQYF. CDR3 coding DNA: TGTGCCACCAGCCGAGGACTAGCGGGGCGCACAGATACGCAGTATTTT. V is TRBV15 and J is TRBJ2-3; the match to TRBD2 covers 12 bases. Germline trimming cut 5 bases from V and 1 base from J; bases unmatched to any gene: 4. The CDR3 runs 16 residues. From germline, CDR1 is LNHNV and CDR2 YYDKDF (reference sequence). Supplemented by reference TRBV15 and TRBJ2-3, the full variable domain reads DAMVIQNPRYQVTQFGKPVTLSCSQTLNHNVMYWYQQKSSQAPKLLFHYYDKDFNNEADTPDNFQSRRPNTSFCFLDIRSPGLGDTAMYLCATSRGLAGRTDTQYFGPGTRLTVL.

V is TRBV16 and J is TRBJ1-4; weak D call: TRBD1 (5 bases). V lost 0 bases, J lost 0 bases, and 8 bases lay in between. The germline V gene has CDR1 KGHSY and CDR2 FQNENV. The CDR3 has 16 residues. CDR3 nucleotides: TGTGCCAGCAGCCAATCGTTGACAGCAACTAATGAAAAACTGTTTTTT. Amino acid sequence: CASSQSLTATNEKLFF. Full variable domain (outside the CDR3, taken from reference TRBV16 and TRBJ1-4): GEEVAQTPKHLVRGEGQKAKLYCAPIKGHSYVFWYQQVLKNEFKFLISFQNENVFDETGMPKERFSAKCLPNSPCSLEIQATKLEDSAVYFCASSQSLTATNEKLFFGSGTQLSVL.

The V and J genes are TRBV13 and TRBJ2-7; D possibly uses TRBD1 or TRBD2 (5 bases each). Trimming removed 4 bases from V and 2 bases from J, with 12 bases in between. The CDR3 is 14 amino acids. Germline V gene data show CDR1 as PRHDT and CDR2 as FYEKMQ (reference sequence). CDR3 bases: TGTGCCAGCAGCTCGGGACGGGAAACCTACGAGCAGTACTTC. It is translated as CASSSGRETYEQYF.

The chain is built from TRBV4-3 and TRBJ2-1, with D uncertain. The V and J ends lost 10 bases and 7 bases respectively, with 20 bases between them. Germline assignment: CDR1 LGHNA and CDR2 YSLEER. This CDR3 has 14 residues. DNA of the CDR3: TGCGCCACCCAACCCAGCAGGAGTTGGAATGAGCAGTTCTTC. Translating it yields CATQPSRSWNEQFF.